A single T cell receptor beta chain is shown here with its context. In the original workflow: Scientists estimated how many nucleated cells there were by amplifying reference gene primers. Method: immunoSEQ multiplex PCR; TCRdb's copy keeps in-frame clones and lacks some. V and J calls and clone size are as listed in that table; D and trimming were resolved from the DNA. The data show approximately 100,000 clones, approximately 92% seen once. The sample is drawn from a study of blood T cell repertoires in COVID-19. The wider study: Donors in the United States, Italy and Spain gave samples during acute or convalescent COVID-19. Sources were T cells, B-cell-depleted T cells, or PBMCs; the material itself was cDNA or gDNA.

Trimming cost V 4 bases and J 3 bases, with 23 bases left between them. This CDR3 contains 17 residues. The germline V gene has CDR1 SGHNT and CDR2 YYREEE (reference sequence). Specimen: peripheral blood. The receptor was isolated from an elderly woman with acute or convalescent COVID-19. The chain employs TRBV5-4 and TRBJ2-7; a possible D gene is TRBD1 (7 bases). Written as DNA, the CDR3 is TGTGCCAGCAGCCTGGGAGGTTCTGGGACAGAGAGCTACGAGCAGTACTTC. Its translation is CASSLGGSGTESYEQYF.